A single sample gave rise to the 15 T cell receptor beta chains below, sequenced in a study of blood T cell repertoires in COVID-19. Sequencing was performed with immunoSEQ multiplex PCR; in TCRdb, only in-frame clones are kept and a portion is missing. The profile shows about 260,000 clones, 86% of them singletons. Sequenced material: peripheral blood. Source of these receptors: a young man with active or convalescent COVID-19.

CDR3 in amino acids: CASSPAGRGSQPQHF. DNA for the CDR3: TGTGCCAGCAGTCCGGCGGGGAGGGGGAGTCAGCCCCAGCATTTT. The chain is built from TRBV28 and TRBJ1-5; possible D gene TRBD1, 6 bases. The germline V gene encodes CDR1 MDHEN and CDR2 SYDVKM. V lost 5 bases and J lost 6, with 17 bases in between. The CDR3 sequence is 15 residues long.

The chain is built from TRBV7-9 and TRBJ1-2, with D possibly being TRBD1 (6 bases). Germline V CDR1 and CDR2: SEHNR, FQNEAQ (reference sequence). The CDR3 totals 11 residues. Trimming removed 7 bases from V and 8 bases from J, with 11 bases in between. The CDR3 bases are TGTGCCAGCATTCCAGGGGAAGGCTACACCTTC. Its protein product is CASIPGEGYTF.

V gene TRBV9 combines with J gene TRBJ2-1; 9 bases line up with TRBD2. This CDR3 is 15 amino acids long. The V gene's germline CDR1 is SGDLS and CDR2 YYNGEE. The trim removed 0 bases at V and 4 bases at J, leaving 2 bases unmatched. CDR3: CASSVDSGRYNEQFF. CDR3 in DNA: TGTGCCAGCAGCGTAGACAGCGGGAGGTACAATGAGCAGTTCTTC.

The chain carries TRBV10-3 and TRBJ1-5; D is unresolved. V shed 2 bases and J shed 1 base, with 18 bases lying between them. The CDR3 has 18 amino acids. The V gene's germline CDR1 is ENHRY and CDR2 SYGVKD. The CDR3: CAISEVASTRRSNQPQHF. The DNA for the CDR3 is TGTGCCATCAGTGAGGTCGCCAGTACGAGGCGGAGCAATCAGCCCCAGCATTTT.

This rearrangement joins TRBV6-1 to TRBJ2-7, with D perhaps matching TRBD1 (5 bases). The CDR3 is 14 amino acids. Trimming took off 0 bases at V and 4 bases at J, with 10 bases between the two ends. Per the germline V gene, CDR1 is MNHNS and CDR2 is SASEGT. CDR3 in DNA: TGTGCCAGCAGTGAAGCCTGGCAGGGTTACGAGCAGTACTTC. Its translation is CASSEAWQGYEQYF.

This chain joins TRBV5-5 and TRBJ1-2; 9 positions agree with TRBD1. This CDR3 has 18 amino acids. V shed 1 base and J 8 bases; nucleotides not matched to a gene: 18. CDR1 and CDR2 from the germline V gene are SGHKS and YYEKEE (reference sequence). The CDR3 loop is CASSLYPGTGPSSRGYTF. CDR3 in DNA: TGTGCCAGCAGCTTGTATCCCGGGACAGGGCCCTCTTCGAGGGGCTACACCTTC.

The V gene is TRBV30, the J gene TRBJ2-5, with a tentative D call TRBD1 (5 bases). Trimming left V 0 bases short and J 5 bases short, with 13 bases between. The CDR3 runs to 14 residues. Germline values: CDR1 GTSNPN, CDR2 SVGIG (reference sequence). CDR3 amino acids: CAWSVRAGPETQYF. The CDR3 DNA reads as TGTGCCTGGAGTGTACGAGCAGGGCCCGAGACCCAGTACTTC. Full variable domain (outside the CDR3, taken from reference TRBV30 and TRBJ2-5): SQTIHQWPATLVQPVGSPLSLECTVEGTSNPNLYWYRQAAGRGLQLLFYSVGIGQISSEVPQNLSASRPQDRQFILSSKKLLLSDSGFYLCAWSVRAGPETQYFGPGTRLLVL.

The chain has TRBV27 and TRBJ2-7; possibly TRBD2 for D (6 bases). Trimming cost V 11 bases and J 7 bases, with 18 bases left between them. The CDR3 covers 12 residues. Germline loops: CDR1 MNHEY, CDR2 SMNVEV (reference sequence). The CDR3 here is CARGTCHVEQYF. As DNA, the CDR3 is TGTGCCCGAGGGACTTGTCACGTGGAGCAGTACTTC.

The rearrangement uses TRBV6-6 and TRBJ1-3; D is uncertain. V was trimmed by 7 bases and J by 0 bases, leaving 7 bases between them. The CDR3 has 13 residues. Looked up from germline, CDR1 is MNHNY and CDR2 is SVGAGI (reference sequence). The CDR3 DNA reads TGTGCCAGCACTGGCAGCTCTGGAAACACCATATATTTT. Amino acids: CASTGSSGNTIYF.

The chain has TRBV27 and TRBJ2-1, with 10 positions matching TRBD2. In germline, CDR1 is MNHEY, CDR2 SMNVEV (reference sequence). After removal of 6 bases from V and 9 bases from J, the junction contained 5 bases not matched to a gene. The CDR3 runs to 13 residues. CDR3 sequence reads: CASSLAGVGEQFF. The CDR3 region has the DNA TGTGCCAGCAGCCTAGCGGGAGTAGGTGAGCAGTTCTTC.

The chain carries TRBV3-1 (or the pseudogene TRBV3-2) and TRBJ2-3; 8 bases line up with TRBD2. V shed 1 base and J 1 base; nucleotides not matched to a gene: 7. Germline CDR1 and CDR2: LGHDT and YNNKEL (reference sequence). The CDR3 is 17 residues long. This CDR3 reads CASSQGVSGTGTDTQYF. Written as DNA, the CDR3 is TGTGCCAGCAGCCAAGGGGTTAGCGGGACCGGCACAGATACGCAGTATTTT.

The chain combines TRBV28 with TRBJ1-2; 7 bases agree with TRBD1. The germline gives CDR1 MDHEN, CDR2 SYDVKM. V shed 2 bases, J shed 4 bases, and the junction held 4 bases outside the gene matches. The CDR3 extends over 14 amino acids. The CDR3 DNA reads as TGTGCCAGCAGTTTAAGAGGGGGCAGCTATGGCTACACCTTC. This codes for CASSLRGGSYGYTF.

This clone was seen a single time. V and J are TRBV19 and TRBJ1-1, with TRBD1 identical over 7 bases. The trim removed 0 bases at V and 8 bases at J, leaving 9 bases unmatched. CDR1 and CDR2 (germline): LNHDA, SQIVND (reference sequence). This CDR3 has 15 amino acids. This CDR3 reads CASSIDGGRGTEAFF. CDR3 in DNA: TGTGCCAGTAGTATAGATGGGGGCAGGGGGACCGAAGCTTTCTTT.

This chain joins TRBV19 and TRBJ1-6; no reliable D call. Germline V lookup: CDR1 LNHDA, CDR2 SQIVND (reference sequence). Between the trimmed V and J ends, which lost 3 bases and 12 bases, there was a span of 6 bases. This CDR3 has 11 residues. The CDR3 is CASSIRKPLHF. The CDR3 nucleotides are TGTGCCAGTAGTATCCGTAAACCCCTCCACTTT.

V usage is TRBV19 and J usage is TRBJ2-3, with 9 positions matching TRBD1. The CDR3 sequence is 15 residues long. V lost 6 bases to trimming and J lost 6 bases; unmatched junction nucleotides: 10. Germline loops: CDR1 LNHDA, CDR2 SQIVND (reference sequence). CDR3 residues: CASSRQGGLPDTQYF. The CDR3 nucleotides are TGTGCCAGTAGCCGACAGGGGGGCCTCCCGGATACGCAGTATTTT.